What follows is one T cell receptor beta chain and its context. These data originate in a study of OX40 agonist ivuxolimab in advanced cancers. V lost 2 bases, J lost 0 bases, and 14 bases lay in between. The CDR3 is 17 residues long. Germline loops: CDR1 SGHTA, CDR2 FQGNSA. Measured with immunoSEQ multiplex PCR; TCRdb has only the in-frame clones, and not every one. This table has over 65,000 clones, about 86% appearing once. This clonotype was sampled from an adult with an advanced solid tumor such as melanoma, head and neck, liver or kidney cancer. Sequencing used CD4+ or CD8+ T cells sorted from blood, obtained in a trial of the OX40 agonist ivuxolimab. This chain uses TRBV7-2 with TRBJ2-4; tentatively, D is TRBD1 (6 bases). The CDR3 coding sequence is TGTGCCAGCAGCTTAACCGGACAGCTGATAGCCAAAAACATTCAGTACTTC. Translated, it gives CASSLTGQLIAKNIQYF.